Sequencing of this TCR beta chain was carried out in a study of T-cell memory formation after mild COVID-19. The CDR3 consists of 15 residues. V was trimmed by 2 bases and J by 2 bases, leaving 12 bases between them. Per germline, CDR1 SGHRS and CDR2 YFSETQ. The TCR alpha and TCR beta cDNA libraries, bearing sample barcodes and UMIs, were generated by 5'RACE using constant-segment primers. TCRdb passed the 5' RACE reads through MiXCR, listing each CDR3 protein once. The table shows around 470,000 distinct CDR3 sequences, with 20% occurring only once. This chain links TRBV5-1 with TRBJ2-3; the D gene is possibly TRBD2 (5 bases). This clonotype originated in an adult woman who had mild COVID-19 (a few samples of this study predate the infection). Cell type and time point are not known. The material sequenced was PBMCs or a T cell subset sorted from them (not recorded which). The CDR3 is CASSLRGLPTDTQYF. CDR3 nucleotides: TGCGCCAGCAGCTTAAGAGGACTTCCCACAGATACGCAGTATTTT.